The text below deals with one TCR beta chain. The antigen remains undetermined. The sample comes from a study of T cell responses to AZD1222 COVID-19 vaccine. The wider study: Pooling of second doses given at about 4 or about 12 weeks was done.

V was shortened by 0 bases and J by 4 bases, with 13 bases between the two germline ends. Looked up from germline, CDR1 is MNHNS and CDR2 is SASEGT. The CDR3 loop spans 16 amino acids. Study-wide findings and caveats: White British donors predominated, females outnumbered males, and clonal diversity was possibly underestimated. Sampled repertoires all dated from after the peak T cell response. Regions 160-218 and 743-854 dominated among vaccine-associated CD4 TCRs spanning spike.

TCRdb's table, derived via immunoSEQ multiplex PCR, lists solely in-frame clones and lacks some. The sample carries roughly 56,000 clones, 70% to 90% recorded once. V and J are TRBV6-1 and TRBJ1-3; the D is unclear. The sequences come from peripheral blood, collected on day 0 of AZD1222 vaccination. The sequence was collected from an adult in good health. The chain's CDR3 is CASSEAFVTVGNTIYF. The CDR3 DNA reads TGTGCCAGCAGTGAAGCGTTCGTTACAGTCGGAAACACCATATATTTT.